Presented here are 25 T cell receptor beta chains from one specimen sequenced in a study of blood T cell repertoires in COVID-19 (TCRdb year 2020). Preparation of the library involved the immunoSEQ multiplex PCR assay. Not all clones reach the TCRdb copy of this immuneACCESS table, which keeps in-frame sequences only. Checked studies attribute under half of the gap to unresolved V genes and leave the rest unexplained. For this sample there are 200,000 to 300,000 clones; around 90% appear just once. 0.7% to 0.85% of the sample is held by the ten biggest clonotypes. Sequencing used peripheral blood. Receptors originate from a woman in her 30s with acute or convalescent COVID-19.

This rearrangement joins TRBV9 to TRBJ2-3; possibly TRBD1 for D (5 bases). This CDR3 is 14 amino acids long. The germline V gene encodes CDR1 SGDLS and CDR2 YYNGEE. V was cut by 0 bases and J by 3 bases, with 8 bases left in between. The CDR3 coding sequence is TGTGCCAGCAGCGTAGCTGGGGCGACAGATACGCAGTATTTT. It codes for CASSVAGATDTQYF.

The rearrangement links TRBV2 to TRBJ2-7; weak D call: TRBD2 (6 bases). This CDR3 is 15 amino acids long. With 6 bases removed from V and 0 bases from J, the gap between germline ends came to 15 bases. Looked up from germline, CDR1 is SNHLY and CDR2 is FYNNEI. In nucleotides, the CDR3 is TGTGCCAGCAGGCTCCGGGACTGGAGCTCCTACGAGCAGTACTTC. Translation gives CASRLRDWSSYEQYF.

The chain recombines TRBV5-1 with TRBJ2-7, with TRBD2 matching 13 bases. Germline V gene sequence: CDR1 SGHRS, CDR2 YFSETQ. The CDR3 length is 15 residues. After removal of 4 bases from V and 2 bases from J, the junction contained 3 bases not matched to a gene. This CDR3 is CASSVLAGGPYEQYF. CDR3 coding DNA: TGCGCCAGCAGCGTACTAGCGGGAGGGCCCTACGAGCAGTACTTC. Using reference TRBV5-1 and TRBJ2-7 for the parts outside the CDR3, the full variable domain is KAGVTQTPRYLIKTRGQQVTLSCSPISGHRSVSWYQQTPGQGLQFLFEYFSETQRNKGNFPGRFSGRQFSNSRSEMNVSTLELGDSALYLCASSVLAGGPYEQYFGPGTRLTVT.

The rearrangement uses TRBV27 and TRBJ2-1; 9 bases fit TRBD2. Germline V gene data show CDR1 as MNHEY and CDR2 as SMNVEV (reference sequence). With 2 bases clipped from V and 1 base from J, the junction kept 12 bases outside the gene matches. The CDR3 spans 19 residues. The CDR3 is CASSLNKLAGCGSYNEQFF. CDR3 nucleotides: TGTGCCAGCAGTTTAAATAAACTAGCGGGTTGTGGGTCCTACAATGAGCAGTTCTTC.

This chain uses TRBV29-1 with TRBJ2-1; 8 positions agree with TRBD2. The ends lost 3 bases at V and 0 bases at J; junction bases unmatched: 13. Looked up from germline, CDR1 is SQVTM and CDR2 is ANQGSEA. This CDR3 region has 18 residues. The CDR3: CSVDGHWTSISSYNEQFF. DNA for the CDR3: TGCAGCGTTGATGGGCACTGGACTAGCATTAGCTCCTACAATGAGCAGTTCTTC.

The chain joins TRBV5-1 to TRBJ1-1; no reliable D call. V lost 3 bases to trimming and J lost 4 bases, with 10 bases between them. Germline V CDR1 and CDR2: SGHRS, YFSETQ. CDR3 length equals 13 residues. This CDR3 reads CASSSAAGTEAFF. The CDR3 DNA reads as TGCGCCAGCAGCTCAGCCGCGGGCACTGAAGCTTTCTTT.

The rearrangement links TRBV30 to TRBJ1-1, with D tentatively TRBD1 (6 bases). Per the germline V gene, CDR1 is GTSNPN and CDR2 is SVGIG (reference sequence). The CDR3 contains 15 residues. The V end was cut by 0 bases, the J end by 3 bases, with 14 bases between. The CDR3 sequence: CAWSVWRNRDTEAFF. CDR3 bases: TGTGCCTGGAGTGTGTGGCGAAACAGGGACACTGAAGCTTTCTTT.

The V gene is TRBV18, the J gene TRBJ2-7; 8 bases fit TRBD2. The CDR3 has 14 amino acids. Trimming cost V 3 bases and J 5 bases; bases outside gene matches: 6. The germline CDR1 and CDR2 sequences are KGHSH and LQKENI. The chain's CDR3 is CASSPRRGAHEQYF. Here the CDR3 DNA reads TGTGCCAGCTCACCGCGGCGGGGGGCCCACGAGCAGTACTTC.

This rearrangement joins TRBV29-1 to TRBJ1-5; the D is unclear. The CDR3 is made up of 13 amino acids. V was clipped by 5 bases and J by 2 bases, with 10 bases between them. Germline values: CDR1 SQVTM, CDR2 ANQGSEA. The CDR3 coding sequence is TGCAGCGTTCGGGATGGTGGCAATCAGCCCCAGCATTTT. Translation: CSVRDGGNQPQHF. The whole variable domain, filled in from reference TRBV29-1 and TRBJ1-5, reads SAVISQKPSRDICQRGTSLTIQCQVDSQVTMMFWYRQQPGQSLTLIATANQGSEATYESGFVIDKFPISRPNLTFSTLTVSNMSPEDSSIYLCSVRDGGNQPQHFGDGTRLSIL.

This chain links TRBV5-1 with TRBJ1-2, with a tentative D call TRBD1 (6 bases). The CDR3 length is 13 residues. The ends were cut back, 5 bases at V and 3 bases at J, with 11 bases in the middle. Per germline, CDR1 SGHRS and CDR2 YFSETQ. The CDR3 loop is CASSRGADYGYTF. The CDR3 DNA sequence: TGCGCCAGCAGTCGGGGGGCTGACTATGGCTACACCTTC.

This chain connects TRBV5-8 to TRBJ1-4; 11 nucleotides align to TRBD1. Germline trimming cut 4 bases from V and 4 bases from J; bases unmatched to any gene: 6. Germline V gene lookup returns CDR1 SGHTS and CDR2 YDEGEE. This CDR3 has 16 residues. The CDR3 DNA is TGTGCCAGCAGCGCGGGACAGGGGGTCCTTAATGAAAAACTGTTTTTT. It encodes CASSAGQGVLNEKLFF. The full variable domain, in which reference TRBV5-8 and TRBJ1-4 provide the parts outside the CDR3, is EAGVTQSPTHLIKTRGQQATLRCSPISGHTSVYWYQQALGLGLQFLLWYDEGEERNRGNFPPRFSGRQFPNYSSELNVNALELEDSALYLCASSAGQGVLNEKLFFGSGTQLSVL.

Written as DNA, the CDR3 is TGCGCCAGCAGCAACCCGGGACAAGCTAACTATGGCTACACCTTC. Protein product: CASSNPGQANYGYTF. The chain is built from TRBV5-1 and TRBJ1-2, with D possibly TRBD1 on 6 matching bases. Germline V lookup: CDR1 SGHRS, CDR2 YFSETQ. CDR3 length: 15 residues. The V gene lost 4 bases and the J gene lost 0 bases, with 13 bases spanning the gap.

V gene TRBV30 combines with J gene TRBJ2-1; unclear D gene. From germline, CDR1 is GTSNPN and CDR2 SVGIG (reference sequence). V was clipped by 1 base and J by 7 bases, with 20 bases between them. The CDR3 has 16 residues. CDR3 protein: CAWSALADTRLNEQFF. Here the CDR3 DNA reads TGTGCCTGGAGTGCCTTGGCAGACACCCGATTAAATGAGCAGTTCTTC.

This sequence joins TRBV19 and TRBJ1-5, with 9 bases aligning to TRBD1. From germline, CDR1 is LNHDA and CDR2 SQIVND (reference sequence). This CDR3 is 16 amino acids long. V was pared by 2 bases and J by 4 bases, with 6 bases of the junction left unmatched. The CDR3: CASSIFMGQGNQPQHF. The CDR3 DNA follows: TGTGCCAGTAGTATATTCATGGGACAGGGAAATCAGCCCCAGCATTTT.

The V and J genes are TRBV6-5 and TRBJ1-2; 9 positions match TRBD1. The V gene's germline CDR1 is MNHEY and CDR2 SVGAGI. Trimming at V came to 2 bases and at J to 8 bases, leaving 3 bases not matched to a gene. The CDR3 spans 13 residues. CDR3 bases: TGTGCCAGCAGTTACGGGACAGGGTCGGGCTACACCTTC. Residues: CASSYGTGSGYTF.

Here the CDR3 reads CASSSITDTQYF. The CDR3, as DNA: TGTGCCAGCAGCTCCATCACAGATACGCAGTATTTT. The rearrangement links TRBV11-3 to TRBJ2-3; D not certain. This CDR3 is built from 12 residues. Trimming took off 4 bases at V and 2 bases at J, with 4 bases between the two ends. Germline V CDR1 and CDR2: SGHNT, YENEEA. Looking up the rest from reference TRBV11-3 and TRBJ2-3 gives the full variable domain: EAGVVQSPRYKIIEKKQPVAFWCNPISGHNTLYWYLQNLGQGPELLIRYENEEAVDDSQLPKDRFSAERLKGVDSTLKIQPAELGDSAVYLCASSSITDTQYFGPGTRLTVL.

The rearrangement links TRBV6-5 to TRBJ1-2, with a possible D match to TRBD1 (6 bases). The CDR3 totals 14 residues. V lost 5 bases and J 4 bases, leaving 14 bases between the germline ends. Looked up from germline, CDR1 is MNHEY and CDR2 is SVGAGI. The CDR3 region has the DNA TGTGCCAGCAGTACAAGACAGGCCTTCTATGGCTACACCTTC. It translates to CASSTRQAFYGYTF.

The rearrangement uses TRBV25-1 and TRBJ2-1; D call uncertain. Germline assignment: CDR1 MGHDK and CDR2 SYGVNS. This CDR3 region has 13 residues. Between the trimmed V and J ends, which lost 0 bases and 7 bases, there was a span of 7 bases. DNA for the CDR3: TGTGCCAGCAGTGAATATATGTTGAATGAGCAGTTCTTC. Protein sequence: CASSEYMLNEQFF.

The chain joins TRBV16 to TRBJ1-2, with D possibly TRBD1 on 6 matching bases. Germline CDR1 is KGHSY and CDR2 is FQNENV. Trimming took 0 bases from V and 3 from J, leaving 8 bases between them. This CDR3 spans 14 amino acids. CDR3 in amino acids: CASSQSPGDYGYTF. As DNA, the CDR3 is TGTGCCAGCAGCCAATCGCCAGGGGACTATGGCTACACCTTC.

The chain has TRBV18 and TRBJ1-1; D remains unclear. The germline V and J ends were trimmed by 0 bases and 2 bases, with 10 bases remaining between them. The CDR3 runs 15 residues. Germline V gives CDR1 KGHSH, CDR2 LQKENI. The CDR3 coding sequence is TGTGCCAGCTCACCACCTTACAGCATAAACACTGAAGCTTTCTTT. This encodes CASSPPYSINTEAFF. Full variable domain (missing parts from reference TRBV18 and TRBJ1-1): NAGVMQNPRHLVRRRGQEARLRCSPMKGHSHVYWYRQLPEEGLKFMVYLQKENIIDESGMPKERFSAEFPKEGPSILRIQQVVRGDSAAYFCASSPPYSINTEAFFGQGTRLTVV.

The V call is TRBV7-2, the J call TRBJ2-2; D is undetermined. Deletions cut 3 bases from V and 7 bases from J, with 12 bases between. CDR3 length: 14 residues. The germline gives CDR1 SGHTA, CDR2 FQGNSA. CDR3 in amino acids: CASSFGLANGELFF. The CDR3 DNA reads TGTGCCAGCAGCTTTGGGTTAGCAAACGGGGAGCTGTTTTTT.

The chain carries TRBV5-1 and TRBJ1-2; D possibly corresponds to TRBD1 (5 bases). The length of the CDR3 is 15 residues. Germline-derived CDR1 and CDR2 are SGHRS and YFSETQ. V was cut by 1 base and J by 4 bases, with 14 bases left in between. CDR3 amino acids: CASSLSGQGGYGYTF. Written as DNA, the CDR3 is TGCGCCAGCAGCTTGAGTGGTCAGGGAGGCTATGGCTACACCTTC.

This rearrangement joins TRBV18 to TRBJ2-1; tentatively, D is TRBD2 (6 bases). The CDR3 loop spans 15 amino acids. V lost 2 bases and J lost 7, with 15 bases in between. CDR1 and CDR2 (germline): KGHSH, LQKENI. This CDR3 is CASSPGAGSGNEQFF. The CDR3 DNA follows: TGTGCCAGCTCACCAGGGGCGGGGAGTGGAAATGAGCAGTTCTTC.

This chain connects TRBV10-3 to TRBJ2-1; unclear D gene. The CDR3 runs to 13 residues. The germline V and J ends were trimmed by 3 bases and 2 bases, with 5 bases remaining between them. CDR1 is ENHRY and CDR2 is SYGVKD in the germline V gene. This CDR3 reads CAISDTAYNEQFF. CDR3 nucleotides: TGTGCCATCAGTGATACAGCCTACAATGAGCAGTTCTTC.

The chain recombines TRBV19 with TRBJ1-5; TRBD1 might be the D (5 bases). The ends were cut back, 7 bases at V and 4 bases at J, with 14 bases in the middle. Germline CDR1 is LNHDA and CDR2 is SQIVND (reference sequence). CDR3 size: 14 residues. The CDR3 region has the DNA TGTGCCAGTAATGCTTGGGGCGGAAATCAGCCCCAGCATTTT. Amino acid sequence: CASNAWGGNQPQHF.